The 8 T cell receptor beta chains below all came from one sample that was sequenced in a study of cytomegalovirus exposure and HLA in healthy donors. Produced via immunoSEQ multiplex PCR; TCRdb's table is partial and in-frame only. The repertoire holds some 170,000 clones, with over 80% as singletons. The sequencing sample was made of PBMCs. These receptors were collected from a man in his thirties or forties in good health and CMV-seropositive.

The CDR3: CASSQRQGETGELFF. In nucleotides, the CDR3 is TGCGCCAGCAGCCAACGCCAGGGTGAAACCGGGGAGCTGTTTTTT. This sequence joins TRBV4-1 and TRBJ2-2; the D gene is possibly TRBD1 (5 bases). The V gene lost 2 bases and the J gene lost 5 bases, with 12 bases spanning the gap. This CDR3 has 15 amino acids. Germline V gene data show CDR1 as MGHRA and CDR2 as YSYEKL.

This clone was recorded once. The rearrangement uses TRBV7-3 and TRBJ2-5; D not resolved. The CDR3 loop spans 13 amino acids. Germline values: CDR1 SGHTA, CDR2 FQGTGA. Trimming removed 5 bases from V and 3 bases from J, with 10 bases in between. The CDR3 spells CASSPNLEETQYF. The CDR3 region has the DNA TGTGCCAGCAGCCCTAACCTAGAAGAGACCCAGTACTTC.

This chain links TRBV7-2 with TRBJ2-2; 12 bases match TRBD2. CDR3 length: 14 amino acids. The germline V gene has CDR1 SGHTA and CDR2 FQGNSA. V trimming: 10 bases; J trimming: 5 bases; junction bases outside the gene matches: 5. CDR3 sequence: CATWTSGDTGELFF. For the CDR3, the DNA is TGTGCCACCTGGACTAGCGGGGATACCGGGGAGCTGTTTTTT. The full variable domain, in which reference TRBV7-2 and TRBJ2-2 provide the parts outside the CDR3, is GAGVSQSPSNKVTEKGKDVELRCDPISGHTALYWYRQSLGQGLEFLIYFQGNSAPDKSGLPSDRFSAERTGGSVSTLTIQRTQQEDSAVYLCATWTSGDTGELFFGEGSRLTVL.

V usage is TRBV27 and J usage is TRBJ2-7; perhaps TRBD1 as D (5 bases). Per the germline V gene, CDR1 is MNHEY and CDR2 is SMNVEV (reference sequence). This CDR3 has 14 amino acids. V lost 0 bases and J 3 bases, leaving 9 bases between the germline ends. CDR3 bases: TGTGCCAGCAGTTTATCTCCCCAGGGCTACGAGCAGTACTTC. Encoded protein: CASSLSPQGYEQYF.

The gene calls are TRBV9 and TRBJ2-7; weak D call: TRBD1 (5 bases). CDR1 is SGDLS and CDR2 is YYNGEE in the germline V gene. This CDR3 has 13 amino acids. V lost 5 bases and J lost 0, with 9 bases in between. CDR3 sequence (DNA): TGTGCCAGCAGTCAAGGGGACTCCTACGAGCAGTACTTC. It is translated as CASSQGDSYEQYF.

This chain joins TRBV28 and TRBJ2-2; weak D call: TRBD1 (5 bases). Germline assignment: CDR1 MDHEN and CDR2 SYDVKM. Trimming stripped 6 bases from V and 7 bases from J, with 12 bases between. The CDR3 consists of 13 residues. The CDR3 nucleotides are TGTGCCAGCAGACCCGCAGGGTTCGGGGAGCTGTTTTTT. Encoded protein: CASRPAGFGELFF.

This clone was observed a few times. The genes are TRBV28 and TRBJ2-7; tentative D call: TRBD2 (6 bases). This CDR3 has 15 amino acids. V dropped 3 bases and J dropped 5 bases, with 17 bases sitting between them. CDR1 and CDR2 from the germline V gene are MDHEN and SYDVKM. The CDR3 DNA is TGTGCCAGCAGTTTCGGTACAGGAGGGATCCACGAGCAGTACTTC. This encodes CASSFGTGGIHEQYF.

The chain is built from TRBV7-9 and TRBJ2-2; possibly TRBD1 for D (6 bases). Trimming left V 3 bases short and J 3 bases short, with 17 bases between. CDR3 length equals 17 residues. The germline V gene encodes CDR1 SEHNR and CDR2 FQNEAQ (reference sequence). CDR3 amino acids: CASSFSSRTDDTGELFF. The CDR3, as DNA: TGTGCCAGCAGCTTTTCCTCCCGGACAGACGACACCGGGGAGCTGTTTTTT.